This record concerns one TCR beta chain sequence. Its antigen remains unknown. Combining a sample-barcoded 5' primer with a J-beta primer mix, a second PCR ran for roughly 6 to 12 cycles. TCRdb re-called the 5' RACE reads with MiXCR, one entry per CDR3 protein. The sample contains roughly 800,000 distinct CDR3 sequences, about 53% of which appear only once. This specimen belongs to a study of blood T cells in healthy people across ages. Findings and caveats of the study: CMV infection status of these donors was not known.

CDR1 and CDR2 from the germline V gene are SGHTA and FQGTGA. There are 17 residues in the CDR3. Trimming removed 1 base from V and 4 bases from J; junction bases left unmatched: 6. The J gene is TRBJ2-2, the V gene TRBV7-3, with 10 nucleotides matching TRBD1. Sequencing was done on a sample of blood. The TCR sequence derives from a man older than 75 in good health. CDR3 amino acids: CASSLMGTGVSTGELFF. CDR3 nucleotide sequence: TGTGCCAGCAGCTTAATGGGGACAGGGGTTAGCACCGGGGAGCTGTTTTTT.